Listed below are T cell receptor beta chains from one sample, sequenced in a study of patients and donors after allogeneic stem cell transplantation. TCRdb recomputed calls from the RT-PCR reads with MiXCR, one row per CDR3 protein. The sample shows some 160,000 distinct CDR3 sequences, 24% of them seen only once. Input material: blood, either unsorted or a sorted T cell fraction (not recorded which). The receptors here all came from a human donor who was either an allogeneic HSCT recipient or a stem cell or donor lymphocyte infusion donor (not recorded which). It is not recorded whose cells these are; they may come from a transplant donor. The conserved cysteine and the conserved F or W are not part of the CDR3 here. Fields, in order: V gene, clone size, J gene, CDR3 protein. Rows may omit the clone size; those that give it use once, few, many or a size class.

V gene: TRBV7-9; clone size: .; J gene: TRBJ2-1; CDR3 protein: ASSLARGGGTYNEQF
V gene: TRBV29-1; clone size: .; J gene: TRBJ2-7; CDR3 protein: SSPSGLAGDEQY
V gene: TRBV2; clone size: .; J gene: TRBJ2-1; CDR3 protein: ARDNEQF
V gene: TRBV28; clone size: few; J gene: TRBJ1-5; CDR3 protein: ASRDSDGQPQH
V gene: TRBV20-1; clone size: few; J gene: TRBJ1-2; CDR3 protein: SARETGKGYT
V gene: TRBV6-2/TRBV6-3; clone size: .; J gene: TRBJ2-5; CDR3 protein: ASSYDPSSLREEGETQY
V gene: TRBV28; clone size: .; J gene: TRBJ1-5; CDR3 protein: ASSLGGNNQPQH
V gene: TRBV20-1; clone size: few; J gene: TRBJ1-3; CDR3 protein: SAREFGNTIY
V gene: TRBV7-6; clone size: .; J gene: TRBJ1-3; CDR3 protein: ASSLGLGNTIY
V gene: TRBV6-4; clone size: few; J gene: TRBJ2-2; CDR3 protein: ASSDFGGASPGELF
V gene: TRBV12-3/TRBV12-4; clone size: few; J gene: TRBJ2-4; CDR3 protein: ASTPTGTVKNIQY
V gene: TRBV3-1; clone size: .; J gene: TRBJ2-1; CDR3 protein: ASSQGAGSYNEQF
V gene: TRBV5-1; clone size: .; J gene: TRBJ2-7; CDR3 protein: ASSSGLSVTYEQY
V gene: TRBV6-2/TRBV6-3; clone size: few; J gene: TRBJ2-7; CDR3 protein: ASRDISTAGTYEQY
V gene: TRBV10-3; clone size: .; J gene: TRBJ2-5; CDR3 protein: AISEEAMFSETQY
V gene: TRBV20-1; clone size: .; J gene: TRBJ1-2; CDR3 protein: SAGPRNYGYT
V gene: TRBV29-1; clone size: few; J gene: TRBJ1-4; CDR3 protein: SVSTGGNEKLF
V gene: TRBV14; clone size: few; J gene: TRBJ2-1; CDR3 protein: ASSHQRVPYNEQF
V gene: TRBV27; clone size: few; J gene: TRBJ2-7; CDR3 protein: ASSVYQGFYEQY
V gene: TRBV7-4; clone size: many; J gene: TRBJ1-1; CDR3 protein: ASSFLVWGTEAF
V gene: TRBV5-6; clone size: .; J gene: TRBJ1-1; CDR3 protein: ASSFVEPDTEAF
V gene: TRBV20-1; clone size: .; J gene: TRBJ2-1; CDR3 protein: SAGTGDNEQF
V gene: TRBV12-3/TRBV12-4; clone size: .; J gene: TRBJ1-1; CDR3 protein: ASSLAPLAEAF
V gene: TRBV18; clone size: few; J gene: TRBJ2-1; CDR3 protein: ASSPPVPHNEQF
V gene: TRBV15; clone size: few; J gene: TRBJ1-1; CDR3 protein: ATSRQGFTEAF
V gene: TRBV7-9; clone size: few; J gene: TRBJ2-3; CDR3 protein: ASSLIAGGTDTQF
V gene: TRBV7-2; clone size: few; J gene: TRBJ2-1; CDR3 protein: ASSLAASGRYNEQF
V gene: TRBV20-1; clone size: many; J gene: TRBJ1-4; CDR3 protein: SAKDRTGKLF